These 12 T cell receptor beta chains were sequenced from one sample in a study of molecular identifiers for immune sequencing clone quantification. Each CDR3 protein is one row after TCRdb ran MiXCR on the PCR reads. The sample comprises approximately 670,000 distinct CDR3 sequences, about 20% of which are singletons, and roughly 0.9% rests with the top ten. Sequenced: naive CD8+ T cells from blood, with Jurkat cell RNA spiked in. Described subset: FACS-sorted CD8+CD4-CCR7+CD45RA+ naive T cells. All receptors come from a human donor in good health. Some libraries in this study had Jurkat cell RNA spiked in.

Turning to this clonotype: Given a much more abundant clone one base away, this may be a read error. J is TRBJ1-1 and V is TRBV28, with 9 bases fitting TRBD1. Germline CDR1 and CDR2: MDHEN and SYDVKM. There are 16 residues in the CDR3. CDR3 bases: TGTGCCAGCGGTTTAATGACAGGGGGAGGTTACACTGAAGCTTTCTTT. This translates into CASGLMTGGGYTEAFF.

This clonotype was recorded many times. V gene TRBV5-1 combines with J gene TRBJ1-1; a possible D gene is TRBD1 (6 bases). The ends were cut back, 4 bases at V and 5 bases at J, with 21 bases in the middle. In germline, CDR1 is SGHRS, CDR2 YFSETQ. The CDR3 spans 16 residues. The CDR3 spells CASSLATPQGITEAFF. The CDR3 DNA reads as TGCGCCAGCAGCCTCGCTACACCTCAGGGGATTACTGAAGCTTTCTTT.

A word on this clonotype: A much larger clone differs by one base, so this may be a read error. The chain links TRBV5-6 to TRBJ1-1, with D perhaps matching TRBD1 (5 bases). Germline V gene sequence: CDR1 SGHDT, CDR2 YYEEEE. The CDR3 contains 13 residues. Written as DNA, the CDR3 is TGTACCAGCAGCTTGGACGGACACTTTGAAGCTTTCTTT. The encoded protein is CTSSLDGHFEAFF.

This clonotype was detected many times. The chain has TRBV5-4 and TRBJ2-7; TRBD2 aligns across 8 bases. CDR1 and CDR2 from the germline V gene are SGHNT and YYREEE (reference sequence). The CDR3 has 15 amino acids. Trimming took 0 bases from V and 3 from J; bases not matched to a gene: 5. CDR3: CASSLETGGDYEQYF. The CDR3 DNA reads TGTGCCAGCAGCTTGGAGACGGGAGGGGACTACGAGCAGTACTTC.

In the case of this clonotype: A much larger clone sits a single nucleotide away, making a read error possible. This chain links TRBV19 with TRBJ1-5, with D possibly TRBD1 on 6 matching bases. This CDR3 contains 13 residues. CDR1 is LNHDA, CDR2 SQIVND, per germline (reference sequence). V dropped 7 bases and J dropped 9 bases, with 16 bases sitting between them. CDR3 amino acids: CASNLGGDLPQHF. CDR3 DNA: TGTGCCAGTAACCTAGGGGGTGATCTGCCCCAGCATTTT.

Only a few counts were recorded for this clonotype. The chain joins TRBV5-5 to TRBJ2-2; 9 bases agree with TRBD1. The V gene's germline CDR1 is SGHKS and CDR2 YYEKEE (reference sequence). The trim removed 4 bases at V and 3 bases at J, leaving 4 bases unmatched. This CDR3 region has 15 residues. The CDR3 DNA reads TGTGCCAGCAGCAACGGACAGGGGTACACCGGGGAGCTGTTTTTT. Protein: CASSNGQGYTGELFF.

This clonotype was seen a handful of times. CDR3 loop: CSASLGGSYEQYF. The CDR3 nucleotides read TGCAGTGCTAGTCTAGGGGGCTCCTACGAGCAGTACTTC. This chain uses TRBV20-1 with TRBJ2-7, with a tentative D call TRBD1 (6 bases). CDR3 length: 13 amino acids. The ends were cut back, 3 bases at V and 0 bases at J, with 9 bases in the middle. The germline CDR1 and CDR2 sequences are DFQATT and SNEGSKA (reference sequence).

This clonotype was observed a few times. The chain uses TRBV20-1 and TRBJ2-1; no clear D. The CDR3 runs 12 residues. V lost 1 base, J lost 6 bases, and 7 bases lay in between. CDR1 DFQATT and CDR2 SNEGSKA come from the germline V gene (reference sequence). Here the CDR3 reads CSARGWGNEQFF. The CDR3 DNA follows: TGCAGTGCTAGAGGTTGGGGCAATGAGCAGTTCTTC.

The chain has TRBV5-6 and TRBJ2-2; D remains unclear. Germline CDR1 is SGHDT and CDR2 is YYEEEE. The CDR3 extends over 14 amino acids. Trimming shortened V by 2 bases and J by 4 bases, and 9 bases separated the two germline ends. The CDR3 sequence: CASSFGTRTGELFF. CDR3 sequence (DNA): TGTGCCAGCAGCTTCGGAACCCGCACCGGGGAGCTGTTTTTT.

Many counts were recorded for this clonotype. This chain links TRBV29-1 with TRBJ2-3; D perhaps matches TRBD2 (6 bases). V lost 0 bases to trimming and J lost 4 bases, with 14 bases between them. This CDR3 region has 15 residues. The V gene's germline CDR1 is SQVTM and CDR2 ANQGSEA. The CDR3 nucleotides read TGCAGCGTTGAAGATCTTTCGGGGGTCCCAGATACGCAGTATTTT. It codes for CSVEDLSGVPDTQYF.

This clonotype was recorded many times. The chain combines TRBV7-6 with TRBJ2-4, with 9 bases fitting TRBD1. Germline CDR1 and CDR2: SGHVS and FNYEAQ. This CDR3 is built from 16 residues. V was clipped by 1 base and J by 3 bases; unmatched bases: 4. The DNA of the CDR3 is TGTGCCAGCAGCTTAGGGACAGGGGCTGGCAAAAACATTCAGTACTTC. Translated, it gives CASSLGTGAGKNIQYF.

In the case of this clonotype: With a much larger clone just one base away, this may be a read error. This chain uses TRBV20-1 with TRBJ1-2; 7 nucleotides match TRBD1. CDR1 and CDR2 (germline): DFQATT, SNEGSKA (reference sequence). The CDR3 sequence is 14 residues long. The CDR3 region is CSARSKTGLDGCTF. DNA of the CDR3: TGCAGTGCCCGGTCAAAGACAGGGCTAGATGGCTGCACCTTC.